This paragraph covers one T cell receptor beta chain sequence. Its target is unknown. This sample was included in a study of cytomegalovirus exposure and HLA in healthy donors. It was with 60 Vbeta and 13 Jbeta primers that the PCR ran. TCRdb keeps only in-frame clones here, not all; method: immunoSEQ multiplex PCR. The sample lists approximately 120,000 clones; just under 75% were seen once. Germline CDR1 reads SQVTM; CDR2 reads ANQGSEA. V lost 0 bases and J lost 4, with 12 bases in between. The CDR3 is 14 residues long. Study conclusions and caveats: Researchers catalogued around 150 TCR beta chains as cytomegalovirus-associated.

The sequence came from a man in his 60s in good health and CMV-seropositive. Sequencing was carried out using PBMCs. The rearrangement links TRBV29-1 to TRBJ1-2; D might be TRBD1 (5 bases). CDR3 in amino acids: CSVEEPGRVYGYTF. CDR3 bases: TGCAGCGTTGAAGAACCAGGGCGAGTCTATGGCTACACCTTC.